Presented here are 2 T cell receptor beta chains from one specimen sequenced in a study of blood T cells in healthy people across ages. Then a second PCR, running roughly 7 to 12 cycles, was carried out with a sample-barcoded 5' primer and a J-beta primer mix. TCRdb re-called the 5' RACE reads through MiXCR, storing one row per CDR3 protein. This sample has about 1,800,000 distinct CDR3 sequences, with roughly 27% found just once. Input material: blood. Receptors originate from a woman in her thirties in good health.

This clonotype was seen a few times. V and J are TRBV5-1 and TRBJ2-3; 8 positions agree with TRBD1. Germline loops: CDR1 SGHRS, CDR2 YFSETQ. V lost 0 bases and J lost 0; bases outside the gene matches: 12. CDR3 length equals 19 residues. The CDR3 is CASSLDLAPGTGSTDTQYF. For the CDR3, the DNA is TGCGCCAGCAGCTTGGATCTCGCTCCCGGGACAGGAAGCACAGATACGCAGTATTTT.

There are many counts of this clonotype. CDR3 region: CASSLCEQYF. The CDR3 DNA sequence: TGCGCCAGCAGCTTATGCGAGCAGTACTTC. The V gene is TRBV5-1, the J gene TRBJ2-7; no reliable D call. Trimming removed 2 bases from V and 6 bases from J, with 3 bases in between. Looked up from germline, CDR1 is SGHRS and CDR2 is YFSETQ. This CDR3 region has 10 residues.